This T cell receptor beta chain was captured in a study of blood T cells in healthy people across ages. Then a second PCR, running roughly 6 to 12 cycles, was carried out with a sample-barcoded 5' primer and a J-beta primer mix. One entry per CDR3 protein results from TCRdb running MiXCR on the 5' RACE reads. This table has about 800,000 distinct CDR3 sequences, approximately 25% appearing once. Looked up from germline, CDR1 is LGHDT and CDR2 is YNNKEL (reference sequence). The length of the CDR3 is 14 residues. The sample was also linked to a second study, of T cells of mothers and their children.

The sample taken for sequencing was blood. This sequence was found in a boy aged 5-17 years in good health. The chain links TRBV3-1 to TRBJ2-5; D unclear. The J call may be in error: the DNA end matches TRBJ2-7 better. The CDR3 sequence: CASSSRPSIYEQYF. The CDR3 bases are TGTGCCAGCAGCAGCCGACCCAGTATCTACGAGCAGTACTTC.